The 22 T cell receptor beta chains listed next were all sequenced from one sample in a study of T cell responses to AZD1222 COVID-19 vaccine. Using immunoSEQ multiplex PCR, the repertoire was profiled, and TCRdb retains in-frame clones only, with some absent. In the table there are about 35,000 clones, over 75% of which are singletons. The sequences come from peripheral blood, collected 28 days after the second AZD1222 dose. The receptor source for this set is an adult who received the AZD1222 COVID-19 vaccine.

The chain couples TRBV25-1 to TRBJ2-7; the D gene could be TRBD1 or TRBD2 (5 bases each). Looked up from germline, CDR1 is MGHDK and CDR2 is SYGVNS. This CDR3 has 14 amino acids. V was pared by 1 base and J by 4 bases, with 11 bases between. The CDR3 loop reads CASSEFGGSYEQYF. The CDR3 DNA follows: TGTGCCAGCAGTGAATTTGGGGGTTCGTACGAGCAGTACTTC.

The rearrangement links TRBV4-1 to TRBJ1-3; no clear D gene. The germline V and J ends were trimmed by 4 bases and 7 bases, with 11 bases remaining between them. The CDR3 consists of 13 residues. Germline CDR1 MGHRA, CDR2 YSYEKL. CDR3 coding DNA: TGCGCCAGCAGCCGTCCCGGCGGGAACACCATATATTTT. It encodes CASSRPGGNTIYF.

The chain recombines TRBV3-1 (or the pseudogene TRBV3-2) with TRBJ1-1; 7 bases agree with TRBD1. CDR3 size: 14 residues. J gave up 1 base and V 4 bases, and 3 bases lay outside the gene matches. Germline CDR1 reads LGHDT; CDR2 reads YNNKEL (reference sequence). The CDR3 here is CASSLRTGNTEAFF. In nucleotides, the CDR3 is TGTGCCAGCAGCCTTAGGACAGGGAACACTGAAGCTTTCTTT.

The gene calls are TRBV2 and TRBJ2-7, with D unresolved. The V gene lost 6 bases and the J gene lost 1 base, with 4 bases spanning the gap. Germline CDR1 and CDR2: SNHLY and FYNNEI. This CDR3 has 11 residues. CDR3 in DNA: TGTGCCAGCAGAAAATCCTACGAGCAGTACTTC. Translating gives CASRKSYEQYF.

The rearrangement joins TRBV7-2 to TRBJ1-5; 10 bases fit TRBD1. CDR3 length equals 17 residues. Trimming removed 5 bases from V and 7 bases from J; junction bases left unmatched: 14. In germline, CDR1 is SGHTA, CDR2 FQGNSA. The CDR3 reads CASSPDRGRGETQPQHF. CDR3 bases: TGTGCCAGCAGCCCCGACAGGGGGCGCGGTGAGACCCAGCCCCAGCATTTT.

This clone was observed once. The V call is TRBV19, the J call TRBJ1-2; D gene uncertain. Germline values: CDR1 LNHDA, CDR2 SQIVND (reference sequence). V dropped 3 bases and J dropped 5 bases, with 4 bases sitting between them. The CDR3 totals 11 residues. The CDR3: CASSMAYGYTF. CDR3 DNA sequence: TGTGCCAGTAGTATGGCGTATGGCTACACCTTC. The full variable domain, its missing parts supplied by reference TRBV19 and TRBJ1-2, is DGGITQSPKYLFRKEGQNVTLSCEQNLNHDAMYWYRQDPGQGLRLIYYSQIVNDFQKGDIAEGYSVSREKKESFPLTVTSAQKNPTAFYLCASSMAYGYTFGSGTRLTVV.

The J gene is TRBJ1-1, the V gene TRBV11-3; 7 bases are shared with TRBD1. V shed 5 bases, J shed 11 bases, and the junction held 11 bases outside the gene matches. Germline CDR1 and CDR2: SGHNT and YENEEA. This CDR3 spans 13 amino acids. CDR3 coding DNA: TGTGCCAGCAGCCCAGGGGGATCTTCGCCGGCTTTCTTT. Protein product: CASSPGGSSPAFF.

CDR3 in amino acids: CSAMGNYGYTF. The CDR3 DNA sequence: TGCAGTGCGATGGGGAACTATGGCTACACCTTC. The chain combines TRBV20-1 with TRBJ1-2, with no clear D. Germline assignment: CDR1 DFQATT and CDR2 SNEGSKA (reference sequence). V lost 6 bases, J lost 2 bases, and 7 bases lay in between. The CDR3 is made up of 11 amino acids.

This clone came up once. The rearrangement links TRBV5-1 to TRBJ2-7; perhaps D is TRBD1 or TRBD2 (6 bases each). Trimming shortened V by 2 bases and J by 3 bases, and 12 bases separated the two germline ends. This CDR3 has 14 residues. Germline-derived CDR1 and CDR2 are SGHRS and YFSETQ. The CDR3 spells CASSFSGADYEQYF. Here the CDR3 DNA reads TGCGCCAGCAGCTTTTCGGGGGCGGACTACGAGCAGTACTTC. The full variable domain, in which reference TRBV5-1 and TRBJ2-7 provide the parts outside the CDR3, is KAGVTQTPRYLIKTRGQQVTLSCSPISGHRSVSWYQQTPGQGLQFLFEYFSETQRNKGNFPGRFSGRQFSNSRSEMNVSTLELGDSALYLCASSFSGADYEQYFGPGTRLTVT.

As DNA, the CDR3 is TGCGCCAGCAGGGGGGTAGCCAACGTCCTGACTTTC. This sequence encodes CASRGVANVLTF. This sequence joins TRBV23-1 and TRBJ2-6; D possibly matches TRBD1 or TRBD2 (5 bases each). TRBV23-1 is noted as an ORF with a role that remains uncertain. Trimming removed 6 bases at V and 7 bases at J, with 7 bases between. The CDR3 is 12 residues long.

The gene calls are TRBV28 and TRBJ2-1, with D tentatively TRBD1 or TRBD2 (5 bases each). The germline V gene has CDR1 MDHEN and CDR2 SYDVKM. The germline V and J ends were trimmed by 4 bases and 7 bases, with 14 bases remaining between them. This CDR3 is 14 amino acids long. The CDR3 loop reads CASSSNPGTNEQFF. The CDR3 DNA reads as TGTGCCAGCAGTTCCAACCCGGGGACGAATGAGCAGTTCTTC.

This clone occurred a few times. V usage is TRBV3-1 (or the pseudogene TRBV3-2) and J usage is TRBJ1-6; D unresolved. The V end was cut by 0 bases, the J end by 5 bases, with 11 bases between. The germline V gene has CDR1 LGHDT and CDR2 YNNKEL (reference sequence). There are 16 residues in the CDR3. CDR3 residues: CASSQDRTAHNSPLHF. The CDR3 bases are TGTGCCAGCAGCCAAGATCGGACGGCCCATAATTCACCCCTCCACTTT.

The V and J genes are TRBV18 and TRBJ1-2; TRBD1 agrees at 7 bases. CDR3 size: 16 residues. The ends lost 3 bases at V and 3 bases at J; junction bases unmatched: 10. Germline-derived CDR1 and CDR2 are KGHSH and LQKENI. CDR3 amino acids: CASSPLEGGSDYGYTF. CDR3 sequence (DNA): TGTGCCAGCTCACCTCTTGAAGGGGGCAGTGACTATGGCTACACCTTC. Filled out from reference TRBV18 and TRBJ1-2, the complete variable domain reads NAGVMQNPRHLVRRRGQEARLRCSPMKGHSHVYWYRQLPEEGLKFMVYLQKENIIDESGMPKERFSAEFPKEGPSILRIQQVVRGDSAAYFCASSPLEGGSDYGYTFGSGTRLTVV.

The CDR3 region has the DNA TGCGCCAGCAGCTTGGACAGACACACCGGGGAGCTGTTTTTT. Translated, it gives CASSLDRHTGELFF. This chain links TRBV5-1 with TRBJ2-2; D is unresolved. This CDR3 has 14 amino acids. The germline CDR1 and CDR2 sequences are SGHRS and YFSETQ. Trimming stripped 0 bases from V and 3 bases from J, with 6 bases between.

V and J are TRBV3-1 (or the pseudogene TRBV3-2) and TRBJ2-5; D gene uncertain. The CDR3 extends over 13 amino acids. The germline gives CDR1 LGHDT, CDR2 YNNKEL (reference sequence). The V and J ends lost 8 bases and 1 base respectively, with 11 bases between them. DNA for the CDR3: TGTGCCAGCCATGGCTCCTTCCAAGAGACCCAGTACTTC. Translating gives CASHGSFQETQYF.

V is TRBV28 and J is TRBJ1-6; TRBD1 matches 9 bases. The length of the CDR3 is 17 residues. With 7 bases clipped from V and 10 bases from J, the junction kept 17 bases outside the gene matches. CDR1 and CDR2 (germline): MDHEN, SYDVKM. CDR3 nucleotide sequence: TGTGCCAGCACCAAAACCTGGGGTAGGACAGGGGAATCACCCCTCCACTTT. It codes for CASTKTWGRTGESPLHF. Combining the CDR3 with reference TRBV28 and TRBJ1-6 gives the whole variable domain DVKVTQSSRYLVKRTGEKVFLECVQDMDHENMFWYRQDPGLGLRLIYFSYDVKMKEKGDIPEGYSVSREKKERFSLILESASTNQTSMYLCASTKTWGRTGESPLHFGNGTRLTVT.

The chain combines TRBV6-5 with TRBJ2-3; D not certain. The CDR3 loop spans 13 amino acids. Germline values: CDR1 MNHEY, CDR2 SVGAGI. Trimming took 4 bases from V and 0 from J, leaving 5 bases between them. CDR3 DNA sequence: TGTGCCAGCAGTTCCCCTAGCACAGATACGCAGTATTTT. Translation: CASSSPSTDTQYF.

The chain is built from TRBV2 and TRBJ2-7, with TRBD1 identical over 8 bases. The germline gives CDR1 SNHLY, CDR2 FYNNEI. The CDR3 spans 13 residues. The V and J ends lost 6 bases and 3 bases, in that order; junction bases with no gene match: 4. CDR3 region: CASRTGALYEQYF. The CDR3 DNA reads as TGTGCCAGCAGGACAGGGGCCCTCTACGAGCAGTACTTC.

This clone was observed a handful of times. The J gene is TRBJ1-2, the V gene TRBV6-1; no clear D. Trimming shortened V by 1 base and J by 0 bases, and 12 bases separated the two germline ends. In germline, CDR1 is MNHNS, CDR2 SASEGT. The CDR3 extends over 16 amino acids. CDR3 coding DNA: TGTGCCAGCAGTGAAGGGATCAATCTAGCTAACTATGGCTACACCTTC. The encoded protein is CASSEGINLANYGYTF.

This clone was seen once. The chain links TRBV5-5 to TRBJ1-1; D is ambiguous. The germline V gene encodes CDR1 SGHKS and CDR2 YYEKEE (reference sequence). The germline V and J ends were trimmed by 4 bases and 3 bases, with 16 bases remaining between them. CDR3 length equals 15 residues. The CDR3 here is CASSPAGRTDTEAFF. The DNA for the CDR3 is TGTGCCAGCAGCCCGGCGGGTAGGACGGACACTGAAGCTTTCTTT.

V and J are TRBV16 and TRBJ2-7; 11 bases match TRBD2. CDR3 length: 15 residues. V shed 4 bases and J 7 bases; nucleotides not matched to a gene: 9. Germline V lookup: CDR1 KGHSY, CDR2 FQNENV. CDR3 sequence reads: CASSPSTSGSWEQYF. The CDR3 nucleotides are TGTGCCAGCAGCCCTAGCACTAGCGGGAGTTGGGAGCAGTACTTC.

The CDR3 spells CASSLGRGLSYEQYF. The CDR3 nucleotides read TGTGCCAGCAGCTTAGGGCGGGGGCTATCCTACGAGCAGTACTTC. The V call is TRBV7-2, the J call TRBJ2-7; D might be TRBD2 (7 bases). The CDR3 runs 15 residues. Trimming cost V 1 base and J 1 base, with 11 bases left between them. The germline CDR1 and CDR2 sequences are SGHTA and FQGNSA.